This T cell receptor beta chain was profiled in a study of T cells in Graves' hyperthyroidism and ophthalmopathy. Regarding the study as a whole: Blood also carried most thyroid clonotypes expanded above 0.001.

This CDR3 has 11 amino acids. The V gene's germline CDR1 is SGHTA and CDR2 FQGNSA. Authors of the study amplified TCR beta CDR3 regions from RNA transcripts. The HTBI set primed first-round TCR CDR3 RT-PCR. TCRdb used MiXCR to reprocess the multiplex PCR reads, holding one entry per CDR3 protein. This sample yields some 460,000 distinct CDR3 sequences, of which about a sixth are seen a single time; 11% to 15% belongs to the top ten. On this clonotype itself: The target antigen is unknown. One end of the junction fails to match germline, which may point to a read error.

Calling Graves' hyperthyroidism stable meant ophthalmopathy did not progress within 18 months. Uncontrolled infections, other autoimmune diseases, pregnancy or lactation led to exclusion of patients. V gene TRBV7-2 combines with J gene TRBJ2-5; no clear D. This TCR derives from a young woman with Graves' hyperthyroidism. The source material was blood. CDR3 nucleotides: TGTGCCGGCAGCCCTACGGAGACCCAGTACTTC. Protein product: CAGSPTETQYF.